Here is one TCR beta chain with its context. The data are from a study of blood T cell repertoires in COVID-19. The overall study: The samples span acute and convalescent COVID-19 from the United States, Italy and Spain. From T cells, B-cell-depleted T cells, or PBMCs came the material, which was cDNA or gDNA.

Measured with immunoSEQ multiplex PCR; TCRdb has only the in-frame clones, and not every one. The sample holds about 87,000 clones, roughly 75% seen once. The V gene's germline CDR1 is SGHNT and CDR2 YENEEA. V was pared by 3 bases and J by 9 bases, with 3 bases of the junction left unmatched. The CDR3 consists of 12 residues. The sample was peripheral blood. The rearrangement joins TRBV11-3 to TRBJ1-1; 8 bases agree with TRBD1. This receptor was taken from a woman aged 50 to 60 with acute or convalescent COVID-19. The chain's CDR3 is CASSFGQGQAFF. In nucleotides, the CDR3 is TGTGCCAGCAGCTTTGGACAGGGACAAGCTTTCTTT.